This TCR beta chain was retrieved from a study of shared clonotypes between healthy human individuals. This clone was counted a single time. Its antigen is not known. The V gene's germline CDR1 is SGHRS and CDR2 YFSETQ. This CDR3 has 16 residues. The V end lost 3 bases, the J end lost 0 bases, and 13 bases lay between the germline ends. From CD4+ cells came CD45RA+ naive and CD45RA-negative memory subsets. Authors' methods: ImmunoSEQ output held junction-only sequences without quality scores, so filtering differed. Clones were sequenced by immunoSEQ multiplex PCR, and TCRdb holds only the in-frame ones, with some missing. The V and J calls and clone size were taken over from that table, and D and trimming were inferred from the DNA. The table records some 2,100,000 clones, more than 90% of them present only once. Whole-study findings and limits: Although depth was large, rarefaction showed that sequencing of the sorted subsets was incomplete. A handful of donors had 4% to 6.5% of their naive CD4 clonotypes in common.

This TCR was recovered from a man aged 18 to 30 in good health. The sample consisted of naive CD4+ T cells sorted from blood. The subset denotes: CD45RA+ positively selected. This chain joins TRBV5-1 and TRBJ1-5; possible D gene TRBD1, 5 bases. The CDR3 DNA sequence: TGCGCCAGCAGCTCCCGACAGTTCTATAGCAATCAGCCCCAGCATTTT. This codes for CASSSRQFYSNQPQHF.